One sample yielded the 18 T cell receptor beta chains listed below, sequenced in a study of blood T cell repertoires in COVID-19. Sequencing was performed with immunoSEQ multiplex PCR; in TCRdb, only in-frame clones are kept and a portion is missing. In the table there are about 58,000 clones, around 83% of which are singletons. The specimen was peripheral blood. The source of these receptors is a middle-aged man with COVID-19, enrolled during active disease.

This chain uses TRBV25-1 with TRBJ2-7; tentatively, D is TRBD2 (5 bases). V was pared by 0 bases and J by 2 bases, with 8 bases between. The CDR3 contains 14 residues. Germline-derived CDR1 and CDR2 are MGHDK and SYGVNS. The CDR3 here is CASSEYDGTYEQYF. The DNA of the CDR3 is TGTGCCAGCAGTGAATACGACGGGACCTACGAGCAGTACTTC.

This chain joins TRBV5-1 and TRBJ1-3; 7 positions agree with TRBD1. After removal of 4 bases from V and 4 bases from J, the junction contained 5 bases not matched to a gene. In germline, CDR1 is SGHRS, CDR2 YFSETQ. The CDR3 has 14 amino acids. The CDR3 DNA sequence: TGCGCCAGCAGCCTGACAGGGATCGGAAACACCATATATTTT. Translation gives CASSLTGIGNTIYF. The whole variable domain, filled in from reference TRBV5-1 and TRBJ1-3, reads KAGVTQTPRYLIKTRGQQVTLSCSPISGHRSVSWYQQTPGQGLQFLFEYFSETQRNKGNFPGRFSGRQFSNSRSEMNVSTLELGDSALYLCASSLTGIGNTIYFGEGSWLTVV.

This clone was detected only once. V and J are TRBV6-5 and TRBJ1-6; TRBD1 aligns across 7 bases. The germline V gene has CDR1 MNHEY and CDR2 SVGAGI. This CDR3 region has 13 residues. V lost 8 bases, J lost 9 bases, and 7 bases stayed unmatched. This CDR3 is CASETGVGSPLHF. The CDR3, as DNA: TGTGCCAGCGAAACAGGGGTTGGTTCACCCCTCCACTTT.

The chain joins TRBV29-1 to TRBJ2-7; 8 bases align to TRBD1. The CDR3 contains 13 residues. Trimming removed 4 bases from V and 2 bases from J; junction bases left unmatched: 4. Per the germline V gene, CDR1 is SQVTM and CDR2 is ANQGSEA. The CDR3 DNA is TGCAGCGTTGGTGGACAGGGCCCCTACGAGCAGTACTTC. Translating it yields CSVGGQGPYEQYF.

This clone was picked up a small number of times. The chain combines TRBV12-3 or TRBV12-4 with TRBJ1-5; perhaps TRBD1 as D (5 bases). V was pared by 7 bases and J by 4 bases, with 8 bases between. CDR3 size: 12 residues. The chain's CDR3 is CASTRQNQPQHF. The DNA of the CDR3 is TGTGCCAGCACGCGACAGAATCAGCCCCAGCATTTT.

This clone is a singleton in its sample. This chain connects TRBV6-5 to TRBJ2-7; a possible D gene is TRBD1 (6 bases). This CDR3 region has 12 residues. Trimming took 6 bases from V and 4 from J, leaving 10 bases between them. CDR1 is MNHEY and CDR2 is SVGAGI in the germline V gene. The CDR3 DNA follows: TGTGCCAGCAGCCGAGGACAGTACGAGCAGTACTTC. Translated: CASSRGQYEQYF.

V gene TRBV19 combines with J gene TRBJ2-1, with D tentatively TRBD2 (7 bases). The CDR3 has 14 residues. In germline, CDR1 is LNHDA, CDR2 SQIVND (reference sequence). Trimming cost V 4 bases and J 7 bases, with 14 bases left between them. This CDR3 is CASSRGGPRNEQFF. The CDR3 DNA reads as TGTGCCAGTAGTAGGGGGGGCCCGAGGAATGAGCAGTTCTTC. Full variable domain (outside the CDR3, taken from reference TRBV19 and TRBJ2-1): DGGITQSPKYLFRKEGQNVTLSCEQNLNHDAMYWYRQDPGQGLRLIYYSQIVNDFQKGDIAEGYSVSREKKESFPLTVTSAQKNPTAFYLCASSRGGPRNEQFFGPGTRLTVL.

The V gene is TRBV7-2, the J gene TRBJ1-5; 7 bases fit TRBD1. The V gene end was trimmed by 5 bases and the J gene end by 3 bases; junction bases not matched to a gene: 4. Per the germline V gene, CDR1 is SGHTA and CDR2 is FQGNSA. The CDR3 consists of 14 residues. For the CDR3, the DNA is TGTGCCAGCAGCCCGGACAGGATCAATCAGCCCCAGCATTTT. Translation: CASSPDRINQPQHF. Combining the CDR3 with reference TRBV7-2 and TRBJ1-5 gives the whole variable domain GAGVSQSPSNKVTEKGKDVELRCDPISGHTALYWYRQSLGQGLEFLIYFQGNSAPDKSGLPSDRFSAERTGGSVSTLTIQRTQQEDSAVYLCASSPDRINQPQHFGDGTRLSIL.

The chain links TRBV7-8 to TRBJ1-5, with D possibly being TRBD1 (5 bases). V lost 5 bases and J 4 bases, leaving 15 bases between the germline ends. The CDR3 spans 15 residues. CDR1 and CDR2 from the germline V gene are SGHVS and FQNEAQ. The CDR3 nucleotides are TGTGCCAGCAGCCCCGGGGGGGAGCTTAATCAGCCCCAGCATTTT. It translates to CASSPGGELNQPQHF.

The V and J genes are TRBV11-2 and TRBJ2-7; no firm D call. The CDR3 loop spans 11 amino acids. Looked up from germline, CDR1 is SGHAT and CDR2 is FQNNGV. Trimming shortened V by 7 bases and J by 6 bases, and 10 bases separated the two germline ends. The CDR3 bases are TGTGCCAGCACCTTCCGAGGCGAGCAGTACTTC. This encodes CASTFRGEQYF. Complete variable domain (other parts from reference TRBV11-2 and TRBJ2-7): EAGVAQSPRYKIIEKRQSVAFWCNPISGHATLYWYQQILGQGPKLLIQFQNNGVVDDSQLPKDRFSAERLKGVDSTLKIQPAKLEDSAVYLCASTFRGEQYFGPGTRLTVT.

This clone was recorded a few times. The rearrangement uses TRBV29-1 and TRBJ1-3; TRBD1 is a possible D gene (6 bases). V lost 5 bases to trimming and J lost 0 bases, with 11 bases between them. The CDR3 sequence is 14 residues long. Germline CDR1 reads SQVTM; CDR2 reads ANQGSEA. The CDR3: CSVSQGFSGNTIYF. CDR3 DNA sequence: TGCAGCGTTTCACAGGGTTTCTCTGGAAACACCATATATTTT.

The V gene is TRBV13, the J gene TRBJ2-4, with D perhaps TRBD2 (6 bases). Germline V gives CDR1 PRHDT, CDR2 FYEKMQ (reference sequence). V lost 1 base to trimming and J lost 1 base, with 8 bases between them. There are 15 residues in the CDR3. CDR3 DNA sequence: TGTGCCAGCAGCTTAGCGGGGGAGGCCAAAAACATTCAGTACTTC. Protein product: CASSLAGEAKNIQYF.

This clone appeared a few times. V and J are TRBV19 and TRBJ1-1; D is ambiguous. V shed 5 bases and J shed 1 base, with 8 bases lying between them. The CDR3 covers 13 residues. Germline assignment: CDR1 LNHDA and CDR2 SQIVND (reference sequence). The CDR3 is CASSVTANTEAFF. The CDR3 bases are TGTGCCAGTAGTGTCACAGCGAACACTGAAGCTTTCTTT.

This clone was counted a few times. The CDR3 reads CASSGGTGGLRGYTF. The CDR3 nucleotides read TGTGCCAGCAGCGGAGGGACAGGGGGCTTGAGGGGCTACACCTTC. The V gene is TRBV6-6, the J gene TRBJ1-2, with 12 bases aligning to TRBD1. Per germline, CDR1 MNHNY and CDR2 SVGAGI (reference sequence). The CDR3 is made up of 15 amino acids. V trimming: 6 bases; J trimming: 8 bases; junction bases outside the gene matches: 10.

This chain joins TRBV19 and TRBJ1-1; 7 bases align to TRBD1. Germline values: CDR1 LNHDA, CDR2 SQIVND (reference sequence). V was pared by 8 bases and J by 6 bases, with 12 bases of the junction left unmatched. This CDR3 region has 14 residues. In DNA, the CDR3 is TGTGCCAGTGAGGGGGCGGATGAGACTTCTGAAGCTTTCTTT. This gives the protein CASEGADETSEAFF.

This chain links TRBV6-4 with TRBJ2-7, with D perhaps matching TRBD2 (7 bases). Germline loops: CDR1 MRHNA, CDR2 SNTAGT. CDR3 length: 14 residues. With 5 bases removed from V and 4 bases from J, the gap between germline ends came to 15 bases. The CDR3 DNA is TGTGCCAGCAGTCCCGAGGGAGGGGGTTACGAGCAGTACTTC. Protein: CASSPEGGGYEQYF.

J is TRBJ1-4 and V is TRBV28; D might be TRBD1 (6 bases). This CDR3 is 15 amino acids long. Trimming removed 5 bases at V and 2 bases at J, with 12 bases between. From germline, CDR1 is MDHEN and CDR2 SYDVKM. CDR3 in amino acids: CASSGAGGTNEKLFF. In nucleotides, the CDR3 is TGTGCCAGCAGTGGCGCGGGGGGCACTAATGAAAAACTGTTTTTT.

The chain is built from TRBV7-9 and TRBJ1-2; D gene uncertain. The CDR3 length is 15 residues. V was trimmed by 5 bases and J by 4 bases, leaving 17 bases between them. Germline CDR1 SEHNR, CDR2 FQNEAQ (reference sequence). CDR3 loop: CASSQNRAAGYGYTF. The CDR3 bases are TGTGCCAGCAGCCAAAACCGGGCCGCGGGCTATGGCTACACCTTC. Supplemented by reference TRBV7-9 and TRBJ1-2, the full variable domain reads DTGVSQNPRHKITKRGQNVTFRCDPISEHNRLYWYRQTLGQGPEFLTYFQNEAQLEKSRLLSDRFSAERPKGSFSTLEIQRTEQGDSAMYLCASSQNRAAGYGYTFGSGTRLTVV.